Listed here are 26 T cell receptor beta chains from one sample, sequenced in a study of blood T cell repertoires in COVID-19. Generated by immunoSEQ multiplex PCR, the TCRdb table keeps only in-frame clones and is missing some. Found here are fewer than 200,000 clones, approximately 81% of them singletons; the top ten hold more than 7.5%. Source material: peripheral blood. These receptors were obtained from a woman aged 60 to 75 with COVID-19, enrolled during active disease.

The chain is built from TRBV5-6 and TRBJ1-1; D unclear. CDR3 size: 12 residues. Germline-derived CDR1 and CDR2 are SGHDT and YYEEEE. The ends were cut back, 0 bases at V and 9 bases at J, with 9 bases in the middle. CDR3 protein: CASSLDLNKAFF. The CDR3 nucleotides read TGTGCCAGCAGCTTGGATTTGAACAAAGCTTTCTTT.

This clone was seen only once. V gene TRBV6-5 combines with J gene TRBJ2-6; possible D gene TRBD1, 6 bases. This CDR3 is 15 amino acids long. Germline V gives CDR1 MNHEY, CDR2 SVGAGI. V was pared by 5 bases and J by 4 bases, with 12 bases between. CDR3 nucleotides: TGTGCCAGCAGTCCTCCAGGGGACGGGGCCAACGTCCTGACTTTC. This sequence encodes CASSPPGDGANVLTF.

The V gene is TRBV30, the J gene TRBJ1-1; 7 bases line up with TRBD1. Germline CDR1 GTSNPN, CDR2 SVGIG (reference sequence). The CDR3 covers 16 residues. The CDR3 is CLFRQGGKGMNTEAFF. The CDR3, as DNA: TGTCTCTTTAGACAGGGAGGTAAGGGAATGAACACTGAAGCTTTCTTT.

J is TRBJ2-3 and V is TRBV7-2, with 11 positions matching TRBD2. The CDR3 loop spans 16 amino acids. The V segment lost 1 base and the J segment 4 bases; nucleotides outside the gene matches: 4. Germline assignment: CDR1 SGHTA and CDR2 FQGNSA. The chain's CDR3 is CASSLEFSGRADTQYF. The CDR3 DNA is TGTGCCAGCAGCTTAGAATTTAGCGGGAGGGCAGATACGCAGTATTTT.

V gene TRBV4-1 combines with J gene TRBJ1-2; no clear D. Germline loops: CDR1 MGHRA, CDR2 YSYEKL. With 6 bases removed from V and 3 bases from J, the gap between germline ends came to 8 bases. This CDR3 comprises 12 residues. The CDR3: CASSPDYYGYTF. The CDR3 nucleotides read TGCGCCAGCAGTCCAGATTACTATGGCTACACCTTC.

The rearrangement uses TRBV11-2 and TRBJ2-2; D unclear. V gave up 5 bases and J gave up 6 bases, with 7 bases separating them. CDR1 is SGHAT and CDR2 is FQNNGV in the germline V gene. The CDR3 contains 12 residues. The CDR3 DNA reads as TGTGCCAGCAGCGGCCTCGCCGGGGAGCTGTTTTTT. Its translation: CASSGLAGELFF. The complete variable domain, with remaining parts taken from reference TRBV11-2 and TRBJ2-2, reads EAGVAQSPRYKIIEKRQSVAFWCNPISGHATLYWYQQILGQGPKLLIQFQNNGVVDDSQLPKDRFSAERLKGVDSTLKIQPAKLEDSAVYLCASSGLAGELFFGEGSRLTVL.

The CDR3 loop reads CASSSTGEYQPQHF. DNA of the CDR3: TGTGCCAGCAGCTCGACAGGGGAGTACCAGCCCCAGCATTTT. The chain has TRBV5-6 and TRBJ1-5, with 8 positions matching TRBD1. The germline CDR1 and CDR2 sequences are SGHDT and YYEEEE. The CDR3 sequence is 14 residues long. The J segment lost 7 bases and the V segment lost 3 bases, leaving 6 bases of the junction unmatched.

The rearrangement joins TRBV11-2 to TRBJ1-2; TRBD1 is a possible D gene (6 bases). The CDR3 is 14 residues long. The germline CDR1 and CDR2 sequences are SGHAT and FQNNGV. V dropped 4 bases and J dropped 4 bases, with 13 bases sitting between them. This CDR3 is CASSSQGWAYGYTF. CDR3 coding DNA: TGTGCCAGCAGCTCACAGGGCTGGGCCTATGGCTACACCTTC.

The chain uses TRBV7-6 and TRBJ1-2; a weak D match, TRBD1 (5 bases). Trimming shortened V by 6 bases and J by 6 bases, and 17 bases separated the two germline ends. The CDR3 contains 14 residues. The V gene's germline CDR1 is SGHVS and CDR2 FNYEAQ. CDR3 in amino acids: CASSPPAGQDGYTF. In DNA form, the CDR3 reads TGTGCCAGCAGTCCCCCGGCAGGGCAGGATGGCTACACCTTC.

J is TRBJ2-5 and V is TRBV5-8, with TRBD1 identical over 10 bases. Germline CDR1 is SGHTS and CDR2 is YDEGEE. V trimming: 3 bases; J trimming: 7 bases; junction bases outside the gene matches: 6. The CDR3 has 14 residues. CDR3 nucleotide sequence: TGTGCCAGCAGCTCCGACAGGGGGCCGGGGACCCAGTACTTC. It yields the protein CASSSDRGPGTQYF.

The chain is built from TRBV10-1 and TRBJ2-1; 10 nucleotides line up with TRBD2. The CDR3 spans 17 residues. The J segment lost 6 bases and the V segment lost 4 bases, leaving 12 bases of the junction unmatched. Germline-derived CDR1 and CDR2 are WNHNN and SYGVQD (reference sequence). DNA of the CDR3: TGCGCCAGCAGTGGAGGCAGGGGAGTAGCGGGAGGCAATGAGCAGTTCTTC. This encodes CASSGGRGVAGGNEQFF.

This clone came up once. The V and J genes are TRBV5-6 and TRBJ1-2, with a weak D call TRBD1 (5 bases). CDR1 is SGHDT, CDR2 YYEEEE, per germline. The germline V and J ends were trimmed by 4 bases and 8 bases, with 15 bases remaining between them. The CDR3 spans 13 residues. In nucleotides, the CDR3 is TGTGCCAGCAGCCAGAGCAGGGCTGAAGGCTACACCTTC. The encoded protein is CASSQSRAEGYTF.

The V call is TRBV27, the J call TRBJ1-1, with 8 nucleotides matching TRBD1. Trimming removed 5 bases from V and 8 bases from J; junction bases left unmatched: 4. The CDR3 spans 12 residues. Germline V gives CDR1 MNHEY, CDR2 SMNVEV (reference sequence). The CDR3 DNA reads TGTGCCAGCAGTCCCAGGACAGGGGAAGCTTTCTTT. This translates into CASSPRTGEAFF.

The chain is built from TRBV5-4 and TRBJ2-6; a possible D gene is TRBD1 (5 bases). The CDR3 totals 15 residues. Per the germline V gene, CDR1 is SGHNT and CDR2 is YYREEE (reference sequence). Trimming shortened V by 3 bases and J by 3 bases, and 10 bases separated the two germline ends. CDR3 in DNA: TGTGCCAGCAGCTCCTCAGGGTTTGGGGCCAACGTCCTGACTTTC. The encoded protein is CASSSSGFGANVLTF.

V is TRBV7-9 and J is TRBJ1-4; tentatively, D is TRBD1 (6 bases). The CDR3 is 13 amino acids. Germline V CDR1 and CDR2: SEHNR, FQNEAQ (reference sequence). Trimming pared 5 bases from V and 4 bases from J, leaving 8 bases between. The CDR3 loop reads CASSPGVNEKLFF. In nucleotides, the CDR3 is TGTGCCAGCAGCCCAGGGGTTAATGAAAAACTGTTTTTT.

The chain couples TRBV3-1 (or the pseudogene TRBV3-2) to TRBJ2-7; D not certain. The CDR3 covers 13 residues. CDR1 and CDR2 from the germline V gene are LGHDT and YNNKEL (reference sequence). Trimming cost V 6 bases and J 2 bases, with 11 bases left between them. Here the CDR3 reads CASSRPQTYEQYF. CDR3 in DNA: TGTGCCAGCAGTCGCCCCCAGACCTACGAGCAGTACTTC.

This chain connects TRBV11-2 to TRBJ1-5, with a possible D match to TRBD1 (5 bases). The V and J ends lost 5 bases and 2 bases respectively, with 10 bases between them. The CDR3 has 14 residues. In germline, CDR1 is SGHAT, CDR2 FQNNGV. The CDR3 nucleotides are TGTGCCAGCAGCCCGGGGGGAGGCAATCAGCCCCAGCATTTT. As protein: CASSPGGGNQPQHF.

The DNA for the CDR3 is TGCGCCAGCAGCTTAAGTGGCGACAGGGCCTACGAGCAGTACGTC. This translates into CASSLSGDRAYEQYV. The rearrangement uses TRBV5-1 and TRBJ2-7, with 7 bases identical to TRBD1. CDR1 SGHRS and CDR2 YFSETQ come from the germline V gene. J was trimmed by 2 bases and V by 2 bases; bases with no gene match: 7. The CDR3 spans 15 residues.

The V call is TRBV25-1, the J call TRBJ1-2; the D is unclear. Germline CDR1 and CDR2: MGHDK and SYGVNS. This CDR3 is 12 amino acids long. V was shortened by 6 bases and J by 4 bases, with 9 bases between the two germline ends. The CDR3 loop is CASRWEPYGYTF. The CDR3 DNA is TGTGCCAGCAGATGGGAGCCCTATGGCTACACCTTC.

The V gene is TRBV3-1 (or the pseudogene TRBV3-2), the J gene TRBJ1-4; D is undetermined. The CDR3 is made up of 15 amino acids. Trimming shortened V by 0 bases and J by 5 bases, and 10 bases separated the two germline ends. CDR1 LGHDT and CDR2 YNNKEL come from the germline V gene (reference sequence). The chain's CDR3 is CASSQDPTVNEKLFF. The CDR3 coding sequence is TGTGCCAGCAGCCAAGATCCCACAGTAAATGAAAAACTGTTTTTT.

The chain joins TRBV4-2 to TRBJ1-2; perhaps TRBD1 as D (5 bases). V was shortened by 1 base and J by 7 bases, with 13 bases between the two germline ends. This CDR3 has 14 amino acids. CDR1 and CDR2 (germline): LGHNA, YNFKEQ. The CDR3 sequence: CASSQVAGKSGYTF. The CDR3 bases are TGTGCCAGCAGCCAAGTCGCAGGGAAGAGTGGCTACACCTTC.

The count of this clone is one. The V gene is TRBV6-1, the J gene TRBJ2-5, with a weak D call TRBD1 (7 bases). The germline V and J ends were trimmed by 2 bases and 1 base, with 8 bases remaining between them. Per the germline V gene, CDR1 is MNHNS and CDR2 is SASEGT. The CDR3 contains 14 residues. DNA of the CDR3: TGTGCCAGCAGTGAACAGGGGGGCCAAGAGACCCAGTACTTC. Translation: CASSEQGGQETQYF.

This clone was counted once. The genes are TRBV2 and TRBJ2-2, with 7 nucleotides matching TRBD1. Germline CDR1 reads SNHLY; CDR2 reads FYNNEI. V gave up 6 bases and J gave up 7 bases; unmatched junction bases: 5. The CDR3 sequence is 13 residues long. CDR3 protein: CASRRQGVGELFF. The CDR3 region has the DNA TGTGCCAGCAGACGACAGGGAGTCGGGGAGCTGTTTTTT.

The chain carries TRBV3-1 (or the pseudogene TRBV3-2) and TRBJ2-6; 12 bases are a match to TRBD2. The CDR3 contains 21 residues. V was clipped by 1 base and J by 1 base; unmatched bases: 11. Germline V gives CDR1 LGHDT, CDR2 YNNKEL (reference sequence). CDR3 coding DNA: TGTGCCAGCAGCCAAGTTAGCGGACTAGCGGGAATCCTTTCTGGGGCCAACGTCCTGACTTTC. Residues: CASSQVSGLAGILSGANVLTF.

This clone was counted a single time. The chain joins TRBV24-1 to TRBJ1-5, with D maybe TRBD1 (5 bases). V was shortened by 3 bases and J by 7 bases, with 15 bases between the two germline ends. The CDR3 extends over 15 amino acids. The V gene's germline CDR1 is KGHDR and CDR2 SFDVKD. The CDR3 nucleotides read TGTGCCACCAGTGATCAGGGTGGAGTGGGACAGCCCCAGCATTTT. Protein product: CATSDQGGVGQPQHF.

The chain uses TRBV6-6 and TRBJ1-1; D not certain. CDR1 and CDR2 (germline): MNHNY, SVGAGI (reference sequence). Deletions cut 5 bases from V and 8 bases from J, with 9 bases between. The CDR3 consists of 11 residues. Here the CDR3 DNA reads TGTGCCAGCAGTAAGTCTCGGGAAGCTTTCTTT. It yields the protein CASSKSREAFF.